This entry lists 15 T cell receptor beta chains sequenced from one sample in a study of T cell changes during pregnancy in multiple sclerosis. The table came from immunoSEQ multiplex PCR; TCRdb's copy has only in-frame clones and leaves some out. The data show some 100,000 clones, approximately 94% seen once. The input for sequencing was peripheral blood, taken before pregnancy. The receptors derive from a female donor with multiple sclerosis, enrolled in a pregnancy study.

J is TRBJ2-2 and V is TRBV5-1; 9 bases line up with TRBD1. Germline trimming cut 0 bases from V and 8 bases from J; bases unmatched to any gene: 5. CDR1 and CDR2 (germline): SGHRS, YFSETQ. CDR3 size: 15 residues. CDR3 sequence reads: CASSLDRGLRGELFF. The CDR3 DNA reads as TGCGCCAGCAGCTTGGACAGGGGGCTGAGAGGGGAGCTGTTTTTT.

This chain joins TRBV5-6 and TRBJ2-3; D call uncertain. The CDR3 is made up of 18 amino acids. V was pared by 0 bases and J by 2 bases, with 19 bases between. Germline V gives CDR1 SGHDT, CDR2 YYEEEE. The CDR3 region is CASSLAGGFGDFTDTQYF. CDR3 nucleotide sequence: TGTGCCAGCAGCTTGGCGGGTGGGTTCGGAGATTTCACAGATACGCAGTATTTT.

The chain has TRBV28 and TRBJ2-1; 7 bases agree with TRBD2. The CDR3 contains 14 residues. Germline assignment: CDR1 MDHEN and CDR2 SYDVKM. The trim removed 6 bases at V and 7 bases at J, leaving 9 bases unmatched. This CDR3 is CASSTTAGGNEQFF. The CDR3 bases are TGTGCCAGCAGCACGACCGCCGGGGGGAATGAGCAGTTCTTC.

The rearrangement uses TRBV11-2 and TRBJ2-1; D is uncertain. Trimming removed 3 bases from V and 0 bases from J, with 9 bases in between. The CDR3 is 15 residues long. Per germline, CDR1 SGHAT and CDR2 FQNNGV. The CDR3 protein is CASSLGESSYNEQFF. DNA for the CDR3: TGTGCCAGCAGCTTGGGCGAGAGCTCCTACAATGAGCAGTTCTTC.

This clone was observed a single time. V is TRBV19 and J is TRBJ1-5; a possible D gene is TRBD1 (6 bases). The germline gives CDR1 LNHDA, CDR2 SQIVND (reference sequence). The CDR3 spans 15 residues. The V and J ends lost 2 bases and 0 bases respectively, with 8 bases between them. This CDR3 reads CASSIRTDSNQPQHF. The CDR3 DNA reads TGTGCCAGTAGTATACGGACAGATAGCAATCAGCCCCAGCATTTT.

The J gene is TRBJ1-1, the V gene TRBV28; no definite D call. Deletions cut 1 base from V and 4 bases from J, with 13 bases between. The CDR3 covers 15 residues. The germline V gene encodes CDR1 MDHEN and CDR2 SYDVKM. Here the CDR3 DNA reads TGTGCCAGCAGTTTATCCCTAGGGAGGGCCACTGAAGCTTTCTTT. Its translation is CASSLSLGRATEAFF.

This chain links TRBV10-3 with TRBJ2-3; the D gene is possibly TRBD2 (6 bases). The CDR3 covers 14 residues. V shed 5 bases and J shed 4 bases, with 13 bases lying between them. Germline V gives CDR1 ENHRY, CDR2 SYGVKD. The CDR3, as DNA: TGTGCCATCAGTCCCGGGACTTTCCCAGATACGCAGTATTTT. This codes for CAISPGTFPDTQYF.

V usage is TRBV29-1 and J usage is TRBJ1-1; D is unclear. The germline V gene encodes CDR1 SQVTM and CDR2 ANQGSEA. Trimming removed 1 base from V and 5 bases from J, with 5 bases in between. The CDR3 consists of 11 residues. The CDR3 DNA is TGCAGCGTTGAAGGGAGAACTGAAGCTTTCTTT. This translates into CSVEGRTEAFF. Combining the CDR3 with reference TRBV29-1 and TRBJ1-1 gives the whole variable domain SAVISQKPSRDICQRGTSLTIQCQVDSQVTMMFWYRQQPGQSLTLIATANQGSEATYESGFVIDKFPISRPNLTFSTLTVSNMSPEDSSIYLCSVEGRTEAFFGQGTRLTVV.

V is TRBV5-1 and J is TRBJ2-1, with 7 nucleotides matching TRBD2. The germline gives CDR1 SGHRS, CDR2 YFSETQ. This CDR3 contains 14 residues. V gave up 0 bases and J gave up 10 bases; unmatched junction bases: 7. The CDR3 is CASSLDRGVGEQFF. The CDR3 DNA reads TGCGCCAGCAGCTTGGATCGGGGGGTGGGGGAGCAGTTCTTC.

The J gene is TRBJ1-2, the V gene TRBV19; D is undetermined. V was shortened by 7 bases and J by 0 bases, with 6 bases between the two germline ends. This CDR3 spans 12 amino acids. Germline lookup yields CDR1 LNHDA and CDR2 SQIVND (reference sequence). CDR3 DNA: TGTGCCAGTACCCCGTCTAACTATGGCTACACCTTC. Residues: CASTPSNYGYTF.

The rearrangement joins TRBV30 to TRBJ1-4; TRBD1 is a possible D gene (5 bases). Germline V lookup: CDR1 GTSNPN, CDR2 SVGIG (reference sequence). This CDR3 spans 13 amino acids. The V and J ends lost 0 bases and 9 bases respectively, with 11 bases between them. CDR3 DNA sequence: TGTGCCTGGAGTGTACGGCAGGGAAAAAAACTGTTTTTT. It encodes CAWSVRQGKKLFF.

This chain uses TRBV12-5 with TRBJ1-3, with TRBD1 as a possible D gene (6 bases). The CDR3 has 15 residues. Germline CDR1 reads LGHNT; CDR2 reads FRNRAP. Between the trimmed V and J ends, which lost 6 bases and 0 bases, there was a span of 12 bases. CDR3 nucleotide sequence: TGTGCTAGTGGCTCTAGGACAGCCTCTGGAAACACCATATATTTT. It translates to CASGSRTASGNTIYF.

This chain uses TRBV5-1 with TRBJ2-7, with a possible D match to TRBD1 (5 bases). The CDR3 runs to 15 residues. Deletions cut 4 bases from V and 4 bases from J, with 18 bases between. Germline CDR1 is SGHRS and CDR2 is YFSETQ. The CDR3 DNA sequence: TGCGCCAGCAGCCAAGATTCAGGGCCCTTGTACGAGCAGTACTTC. Protein sequence: CASSQDSGPLYEQYF.

The chain carries TRBV9 and TRBJ2-3; D call uncertain. Trimming left V 0 bases short and J 0 bases short, with 11 bases between. Germline-derived CDR1 and CDR2 are SGDLS and YYNGEE. This CDR3 spans 16 amino acids. CDR3 sequence (DNA): TGTGCCAGCAGCGTAGCTCCTACTCCAAGCACAGATACGCAGTATTTT. Translation: CASSVAPTPSTDTQYF. Filled out from reference TRBV9 and TRBJ2-3, the complete variable domain reads DSGVTQTPKHLITATGQRVTLRCSPRSGDLSVYWYQQSLDQGLQFLIQYYNGEERAKGNILERFSAQQFPDLHSELNLSSLELGDSALYFCASSVAPTPSTDTQYFGPGTRLTVL.

The chain links TRBV27 to TRBJ2-3; 13 nucleotides align to TRBD2. V shed 6 bases and J 4 bases; nucleotides not matched to a gene: 7. The CDR3 is 16 residues long. Germline values: CDR1 MNHEY, CDR2 SMNVEV (reference sequence). The CDR3 DNA follows: TGTGCCAGCAGACCGGGACTAGCGGGATGGGCAGATACGCAGTATTTT. This sequence encodes CASRPGLAGWADTQYF.